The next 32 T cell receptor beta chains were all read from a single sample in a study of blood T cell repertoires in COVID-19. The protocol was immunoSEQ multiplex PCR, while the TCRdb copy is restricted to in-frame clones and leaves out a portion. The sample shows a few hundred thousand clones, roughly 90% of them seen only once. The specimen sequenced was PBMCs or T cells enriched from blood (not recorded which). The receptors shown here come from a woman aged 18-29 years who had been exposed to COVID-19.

The CDR3 spells CATSRGGTGGRVGNQPQHF. In DNA form, the CDR3 reads TGTGCCACCAGCAGAGGAGGGACAGGGGGCCGGGTGGGCAATCAGCCCCAGCATTTT. The chain couples TRBV15 to TRBJ1-5; 12 bases line up with TRBD1. Trimming removed 1 base from V and 2 bases from J; junction bases left unmatched: 9. Per germline, CDR1 LNHNV and CDR2 YYDKDF (reference sequence). CDR3 length: 19 amino acids.

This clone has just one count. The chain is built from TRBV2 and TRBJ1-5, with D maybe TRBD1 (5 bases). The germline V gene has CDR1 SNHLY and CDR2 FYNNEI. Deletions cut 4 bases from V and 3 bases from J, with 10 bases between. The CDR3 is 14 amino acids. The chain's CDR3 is CASSGQGPNQPQHF. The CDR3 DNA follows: TGTGCCAGCAGTGGGCAGGGTCCCAATCAGCCCCAGCATTTT.

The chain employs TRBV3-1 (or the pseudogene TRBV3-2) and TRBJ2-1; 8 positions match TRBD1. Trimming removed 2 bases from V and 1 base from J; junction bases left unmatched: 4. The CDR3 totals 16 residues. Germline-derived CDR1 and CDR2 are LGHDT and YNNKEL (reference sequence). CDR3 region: CASSQSRGPSYNEQFF. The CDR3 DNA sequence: TGTGCCAGCAGCCAAAGCAGGGGGCCATCCTACAATGAGCAGTTCTTC.

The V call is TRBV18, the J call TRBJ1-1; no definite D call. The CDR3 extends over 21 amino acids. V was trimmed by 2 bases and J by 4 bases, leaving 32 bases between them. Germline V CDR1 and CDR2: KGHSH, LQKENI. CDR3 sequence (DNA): TGTGCCAGCTCACCAAGAAACGCCCCTACTTACCTCCCTCAAGAGGGCACTGAAGCTTTCTTT. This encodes CASSPRNAPTYLPQEGTEAFF.

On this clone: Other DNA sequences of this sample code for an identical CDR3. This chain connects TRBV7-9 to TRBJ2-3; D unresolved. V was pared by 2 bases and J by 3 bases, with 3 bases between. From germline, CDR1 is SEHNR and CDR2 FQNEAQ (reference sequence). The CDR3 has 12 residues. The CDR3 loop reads CASSLLTDTQYF. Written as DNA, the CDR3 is TGTGCCAGCAGCTTATTAACAGATACGCAGTATTTT.

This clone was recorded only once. CDR3 residues: CASSLAGTSAAVKYNEQFF. CDR3 nucleotides: TGTGCCAGCAGCTTAGCGGGGACTAGCGCTGCCGTAAAATACAATGAGCAGTTCTTC. This sequence joins TRBV7-6 and TRBJ2-1; TRBD2 agrees at 10 bases. CDR1 is SGHVS, CDR2 FNYEAQ, per germline. The CDR3 is 19 residues long. V trimming: 0 bases; J trimming: 4 bases; junction bases outside the gene matches: 12. Drawing the rest from reference TRBV7-6 and TRBJ2-1, the complete variable domain is GAGVSQSPRYKVTKRGQDVALRCDPISGHVSLYWYRQALGQGPEFLTYFNYEAQQDKSGLPNDRFSAERPEGSISTLTIQRTEQRDSAMYRCASSLAGTSAAVKYNEQFFGPGTRLTVL.

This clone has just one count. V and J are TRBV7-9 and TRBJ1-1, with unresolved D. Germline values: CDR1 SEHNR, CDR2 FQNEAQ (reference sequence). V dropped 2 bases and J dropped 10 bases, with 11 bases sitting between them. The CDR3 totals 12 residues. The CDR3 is CASSLYLTTAFF. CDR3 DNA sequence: TGTGCCAGCAGCTTATACTTGACAACAGCTTTCTTT.

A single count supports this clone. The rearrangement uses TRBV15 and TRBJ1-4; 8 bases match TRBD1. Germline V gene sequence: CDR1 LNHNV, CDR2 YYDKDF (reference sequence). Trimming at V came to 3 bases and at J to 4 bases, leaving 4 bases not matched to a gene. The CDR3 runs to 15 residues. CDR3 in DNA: TGTGCCACCAGCAGCGACAGGGGCCTTAATGAAAAACTGTTTTTT. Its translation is CATSSDRGLNEKLFF.

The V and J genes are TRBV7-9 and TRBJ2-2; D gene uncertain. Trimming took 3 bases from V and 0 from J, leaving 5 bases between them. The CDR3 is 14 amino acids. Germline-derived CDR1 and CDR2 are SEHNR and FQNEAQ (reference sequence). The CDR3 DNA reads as TGTGCCAGCAGCTTCATAGCGAACACCGGGGAGCTGTTTTTT. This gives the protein CASSFIANTGELFF.

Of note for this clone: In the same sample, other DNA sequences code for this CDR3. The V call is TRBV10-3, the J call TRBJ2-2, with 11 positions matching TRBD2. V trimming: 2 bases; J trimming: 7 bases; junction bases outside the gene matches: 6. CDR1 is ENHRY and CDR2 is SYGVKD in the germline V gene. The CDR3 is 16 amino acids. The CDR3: CAISERLAGGSGELFF. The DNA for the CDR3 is TGTGCCATCAGTGAGCGGCTAGCGGGAGGAAGCGGGGAGCTGTTTTTT.

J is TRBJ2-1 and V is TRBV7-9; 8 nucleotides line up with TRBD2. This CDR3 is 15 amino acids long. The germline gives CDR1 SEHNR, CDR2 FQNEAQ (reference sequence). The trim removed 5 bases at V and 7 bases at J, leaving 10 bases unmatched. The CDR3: CASSQSTGGPNEQFF. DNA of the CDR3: TGTGCCAGCAGCCAATCCACGGGGGGGCCGAATGAGCAGTTCTTC.

CDR3 loop: CASSQYNEIWQLNTEAFF. The CDR3 nucleotides read TGTGCCAGCAGCCAATATAATGAAATATGGCAGTTGAACACTGAAGCTTTCTTT. The rearrangement links TRBV4-2 to TRBJ1-1; unclear D gene. This CDR3 has 18 residues. Germline lookup yields CDR1 LGHNA and CDR2 YNFKEQ. V lost 2 bases, J lost 0 bases, and 19 bases lay in between.

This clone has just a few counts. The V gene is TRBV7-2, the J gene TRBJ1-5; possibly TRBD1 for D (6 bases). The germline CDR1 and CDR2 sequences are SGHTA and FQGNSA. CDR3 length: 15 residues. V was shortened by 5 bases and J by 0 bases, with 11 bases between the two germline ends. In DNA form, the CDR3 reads TGTGCCAGCAGCGCGGACAGAAATAGCAATCAGCCCCAGCATTTT. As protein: CASSADRNSNQPQHF.

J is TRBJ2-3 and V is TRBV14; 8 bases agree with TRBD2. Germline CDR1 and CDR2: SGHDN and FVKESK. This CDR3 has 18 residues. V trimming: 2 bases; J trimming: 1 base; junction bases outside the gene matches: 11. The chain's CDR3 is CASSQLTGTRGGTDTQYF. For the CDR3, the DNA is TGTGCCAGCAGCCAATTAACCGGGACTAGAGGGGGCACAGATACGCAGTATTTT.

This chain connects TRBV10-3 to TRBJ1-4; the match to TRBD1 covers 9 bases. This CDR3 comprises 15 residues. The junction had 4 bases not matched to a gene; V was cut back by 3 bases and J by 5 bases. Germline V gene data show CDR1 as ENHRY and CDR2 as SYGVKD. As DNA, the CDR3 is TGTGCCATCAGTGAATCCGGGACAGGGAATGAAAAACTGTTTTTT. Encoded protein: CAISESGTGNEKLFF.

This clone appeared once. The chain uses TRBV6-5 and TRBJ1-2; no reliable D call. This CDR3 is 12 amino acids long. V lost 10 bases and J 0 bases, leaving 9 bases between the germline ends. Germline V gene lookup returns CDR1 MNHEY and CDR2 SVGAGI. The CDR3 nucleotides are TGTGCCACCGGGTACGCTAACTATGGCTACACCTTC. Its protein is CATGYANYGYTF.

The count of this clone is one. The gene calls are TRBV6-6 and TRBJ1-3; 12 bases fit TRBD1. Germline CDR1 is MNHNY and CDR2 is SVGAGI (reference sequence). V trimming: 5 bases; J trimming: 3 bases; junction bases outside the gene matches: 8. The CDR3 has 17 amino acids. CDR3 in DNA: TGTGCCAGCAGTCCGGGACAGGGGGCGGTTGTTGGAAACACCATATATTTT. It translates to CASSPGQGAVVGNTIYF.

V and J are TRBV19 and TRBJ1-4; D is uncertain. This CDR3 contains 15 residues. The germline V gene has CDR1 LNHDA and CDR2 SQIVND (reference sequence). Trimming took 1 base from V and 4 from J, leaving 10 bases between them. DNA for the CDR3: TGTGCCAGTAGTATAGGTGACAAATTTAATGAAAAACTGTTTTTT. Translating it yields CASSIGDKFNEKLFF.

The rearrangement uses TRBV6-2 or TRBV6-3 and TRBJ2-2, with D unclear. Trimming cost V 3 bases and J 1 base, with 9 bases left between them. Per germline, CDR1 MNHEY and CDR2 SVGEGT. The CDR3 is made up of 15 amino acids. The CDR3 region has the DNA TGTGCCAGCAGTTATTGGCAGGTGAACACCGGGGAGCTGTTTTTT. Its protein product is CASSYWQVNTGELFF.

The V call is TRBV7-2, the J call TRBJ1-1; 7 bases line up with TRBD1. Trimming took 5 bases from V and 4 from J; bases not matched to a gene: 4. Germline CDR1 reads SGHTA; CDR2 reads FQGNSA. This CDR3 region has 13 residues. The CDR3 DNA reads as TGTGCCAGCAGCAGACAGGGCGGCACTGAAGCTTTCTTT. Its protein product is CASSRQGGTEAFF. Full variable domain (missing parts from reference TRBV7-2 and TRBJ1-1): GAGVSQSPSNKVTEKGKDVELRCDPISGHTALYWYRQSLGQGLEFLIYFQGNSAPDKSGLPSDRFSAERTGGSVSTLTIQRTQQEDSAVYLCASSRQGGTEAFFGQGTRLTVV.

The CDR3 region has the DNA TGCAGCGCAAGTCTGGGGGACAGACCTCCGCCCTCCTATGGCTACACCTTC. Translated: CSASLGDRPPPSYGYTF. The chain uses TRBV29-1 and TRBJ1-2, with 7 bases aligning to TRBD1. The junction had 21 bases not matched to a gene; V was cut back by 7 bases and J by 4 bases. This CDR3 has 17 residues. Per the germline V gene, CDR1 is SQVTM and CDR2 is ANQGSEA.

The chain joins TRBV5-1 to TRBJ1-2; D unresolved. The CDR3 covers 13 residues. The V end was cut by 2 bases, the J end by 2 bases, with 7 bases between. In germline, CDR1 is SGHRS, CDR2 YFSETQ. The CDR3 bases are TGCGCCAGCAGCTTCACAGCCAACTATGGCTACACCTTC. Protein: CASSFTANYGYTF.

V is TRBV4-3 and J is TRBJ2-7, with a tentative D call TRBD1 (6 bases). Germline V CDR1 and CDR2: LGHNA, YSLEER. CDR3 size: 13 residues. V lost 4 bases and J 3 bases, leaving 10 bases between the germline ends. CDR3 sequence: CASSRDRLYEQYF. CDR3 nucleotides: TGCGCCAGCAGCCGTGACAGGCTCTACGAGCAGTACTTC.

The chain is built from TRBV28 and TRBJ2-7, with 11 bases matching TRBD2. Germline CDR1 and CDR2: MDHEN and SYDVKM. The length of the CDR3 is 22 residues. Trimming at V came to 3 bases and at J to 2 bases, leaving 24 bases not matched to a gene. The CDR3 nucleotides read TGTGCCAGCAGTTTTGTCAAATTTCTCAACCCCAATCATAGCGGGAGGGCCTACGAGCAGTACTTC. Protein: CASSFVKFLNPNHSGRAYEQYF.

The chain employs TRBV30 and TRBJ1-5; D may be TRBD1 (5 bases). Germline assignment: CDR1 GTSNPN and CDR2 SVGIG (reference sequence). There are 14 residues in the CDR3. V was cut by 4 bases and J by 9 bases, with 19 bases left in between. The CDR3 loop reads CAWNEGAAPAPQHF. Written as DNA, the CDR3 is TGTGCCTGGAATGAAGGGGCTGCCCCCGCGCCCCAGCATTTT.

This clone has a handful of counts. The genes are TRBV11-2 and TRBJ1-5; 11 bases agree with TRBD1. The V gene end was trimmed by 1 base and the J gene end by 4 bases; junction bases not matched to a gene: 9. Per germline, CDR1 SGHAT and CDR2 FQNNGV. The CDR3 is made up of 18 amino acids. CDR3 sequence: CASSLGGRTGGRNQPQHF. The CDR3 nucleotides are TGTGCCAGCAGCTTAGGAGGTCGGACAGGGGGCAGGAATCAGCCCCAGCATTTT.

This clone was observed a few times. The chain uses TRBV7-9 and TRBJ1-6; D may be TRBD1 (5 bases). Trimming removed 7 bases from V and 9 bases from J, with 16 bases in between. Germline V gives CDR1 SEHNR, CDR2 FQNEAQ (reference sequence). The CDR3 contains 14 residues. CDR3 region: CASTPQGLGSPLHF. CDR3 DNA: TGTGCCAGCACCCCCCAGGGACTCGGTTCACCCCTCCACTTT.

CDR3 DNA: TGTGCCACAAAGGGACTAGCGGGAGGCGAGCAGTACTTC. Its translation is CATKGLAGGEQYF. V and J are TRBV6-5 and TRBJ2-7; 15 bases agree with TRBD2. Germline assignment: CDR1 MNHEY and CDR2 SVGAGI. The CDR3 runs 13 residues. Unmatched junction bases numbered 4, after V lost 10 bases and J lost 6 bases.

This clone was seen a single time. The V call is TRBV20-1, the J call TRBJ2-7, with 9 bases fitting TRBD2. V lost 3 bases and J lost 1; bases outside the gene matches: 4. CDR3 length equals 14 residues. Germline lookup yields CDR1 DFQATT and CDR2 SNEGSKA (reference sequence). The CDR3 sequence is CSASERGASYEQYF. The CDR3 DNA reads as TGCAGTGCTAGTGAGCGGGGGGCGTCCTACGAGCAGTACTTC.

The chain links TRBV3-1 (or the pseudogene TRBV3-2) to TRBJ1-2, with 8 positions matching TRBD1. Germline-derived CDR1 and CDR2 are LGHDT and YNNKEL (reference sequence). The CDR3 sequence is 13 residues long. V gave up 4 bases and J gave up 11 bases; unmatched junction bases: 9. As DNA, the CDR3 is TGTGCCAGCAGCCGGACAGGGCTCGCTGGTTACACCTTC. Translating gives CASSRTGLAGYTF.

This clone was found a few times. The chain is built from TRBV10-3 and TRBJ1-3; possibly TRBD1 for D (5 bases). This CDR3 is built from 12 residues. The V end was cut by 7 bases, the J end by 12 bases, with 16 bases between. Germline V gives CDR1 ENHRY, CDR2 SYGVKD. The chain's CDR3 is CAIKMTDGDIYF. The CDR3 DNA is TGTGCCATCAAGATGACAGATGGGGACATATATTTT.

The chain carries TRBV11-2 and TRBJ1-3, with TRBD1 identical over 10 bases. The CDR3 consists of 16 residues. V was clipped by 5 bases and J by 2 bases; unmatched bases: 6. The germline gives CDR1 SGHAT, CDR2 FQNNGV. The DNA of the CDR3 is TGTGCCAGCAGCCCCCGACAGGGGGCCCCTGGAAACACCATATATTTT. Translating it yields CASSPRQGAPGNTIYF.